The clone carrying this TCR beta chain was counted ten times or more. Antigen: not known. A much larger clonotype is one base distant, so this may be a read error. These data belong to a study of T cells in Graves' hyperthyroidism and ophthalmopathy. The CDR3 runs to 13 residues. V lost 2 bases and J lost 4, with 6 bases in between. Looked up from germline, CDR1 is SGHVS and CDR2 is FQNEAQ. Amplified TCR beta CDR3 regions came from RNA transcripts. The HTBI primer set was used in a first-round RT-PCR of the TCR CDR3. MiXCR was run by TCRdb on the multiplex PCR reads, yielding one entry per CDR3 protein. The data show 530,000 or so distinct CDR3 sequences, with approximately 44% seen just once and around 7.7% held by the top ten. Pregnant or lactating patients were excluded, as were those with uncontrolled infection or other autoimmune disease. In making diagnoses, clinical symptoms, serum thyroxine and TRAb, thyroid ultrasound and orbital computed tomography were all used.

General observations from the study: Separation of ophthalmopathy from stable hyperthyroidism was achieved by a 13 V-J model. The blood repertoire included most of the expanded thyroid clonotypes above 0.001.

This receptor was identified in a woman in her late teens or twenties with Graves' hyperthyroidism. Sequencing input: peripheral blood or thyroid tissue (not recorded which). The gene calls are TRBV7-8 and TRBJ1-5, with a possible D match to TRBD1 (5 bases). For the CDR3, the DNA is TGTGCCAGCAGCTTATACAGGAATCAGCCCCAGCATTTT. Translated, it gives CASSLYRNQPQHF.